This T cell receptor beta chain stems from a study of cytomegalovirus exposure and HLA in healthy donors. The PCR contained 60 Vbeta and 13 Jbeta primers. The table came from immunoSEQ multiplex PCR; TCRdb's copy has only in-frame clones and leaves some out. The sample lists 130,000 or so clones, around four fifths seen once, with roughly 8% in the top ten. This CDR3 is built from 12 residues. In germline, CDR1 is GTSNPN, CDR2 SVGIG (reference sequence). Trimming shortened V by 2 bases and J by 6 bases, and 10 bases separated the two germline ends. The genes are TRBV30 and TRBJ1-1; D gene ambiguous. This clonotype was sampled from a woman between 45 and 65 years old in good health and CMV-seropositive. Sequencing input: PBMCs. The CDR3 bases are TGTGCCTGGAGTCGGACTCCCCCTGAAGCTTTCTTT. This codes for CAWSRTPPEAFF.